The present T cell receptor (beta chain) was sequenced within a study of shared clonotypes between healthy human individuals. The data were produced by immunoSEQ multiplex PCR, yet TCRdb's version contains in-frame clones alone and is incomplete. The data contain 95,000 to 120,000 clones, about 71% of them singletons. The study's findings and limits: A generally larger estimated richness was seen in naive subsets than in memory subsets. Of the naive CD4 clonotypes, around 4.9% were shared across several donors.

Trimming took 1 base from V and 6 from J, leaving 7 bases between them. CDR3 length equals 12 residues. Germline CDR1 reads MGHDK; CDR2 reads SYGVNS. CD8 memory cells included CD45RO+ cells plus CCR7-negative CD45RA+ TemRA cells. This clone was seen ten or more times. The antigen is not known. Different DNA sequences within this sample yield the same CDR3. The sample comprised memory CD8+ T cells sorted from blood. Subset denoted: CD45RO+ cells pooled with CCR7-negative TemRA cells. The chain joins TRBV25-1 to TRBJ2-7, with D unclear. The receptor was derived from a woman in her twenties or thirties in good health. CDR3 DNA sequence: TGTGCCAGCAGTGAATCCGCAGGCGAGCAGTACTTC. Its translation is CASSESAGEQYF.